These 30 T cell receptor beta chains originate from one sample sequenced in a study of CD8+ T cells in alopecia areata (dated by TCRdb to about 2018). Library generation was performed with the immunoSEQ multiplex PCR assay. To provide template for TCR sequencing, every sample had RNA extracted and reverse transcribed into cDNA. TCRdb stores this immuneACCESS table with in-frame sequences only. Part of the clones is absent; in the studies checked, under half of the shortfall reflects unresolved V genes, and no reason is known for the rest. This sample gives 6,000 to 9,500 clones in total; 55% to 70% of them show up just once. Of the sample, 11% to 15% falls within the top ten clones. This sample's time point label indicates: baseline before oral tofacitinib. Lesional scalp punch biopsies and peripheral blood were collected from alopecia areata patients. The sequencing here drew on skin, taken at week 0. These receptors all stem from a human donor with alopecia areata.

This chain joins TRBV18 and TRBJ1-1; TRBD1 might be the D (6 bases). Germline V CDR1 and CDR2: KGHSH, LQKENI. The CDR3 extends over 15 amino acids. V was trimmed by 0 bases and J by 0 bases, leaving 8 bases between them. This chain's CDR3 is CASSPPAGVNTEAFF. The CDR3 bases are TGTGCCAGCTCACCACCGGCAGGGGTGAACACTGAAGCTTTCTTT.

This chain connects TRBV11-3 to TRBJ1-1; D gene ambiguous. V was clipped by 6 bases and J by 7 bases, with 21 bases between them. Germline V gene sequence: CDR1 SGHNT, CDR2 YENEEA. The CDR3 sequence is 15 residues long. The CDR3 sequence: CASSYIRRGGGEAFF. The CDR3, as DNA: TGTGCCAGCAGTTACATAAGGCGGGGAGGAGGTGAAGCTTTCTTT.

This chain links TRBV27 with TRBJ2-4; 9 bases are a match to TRBD1. Germline CDR1 reads MNHEY; CDR2 reads SMNVEV (reference sequence). The CDR3 is 13 amino acids. Trimming at V came to 6 bases and at J to 7 bases, leaving 4 bases not matched to a gene. For the CDR3, the DNA is TGTGCCAGCAGGGGACAGGGTCACAACATTCAGTACTTC. Translating it yields CASRGQGHNIQYF.

The chain has TRBV6-5 and TRBJ2-7; unclear D gene. Trimming removed 5 bases at V and 3 bases at J, with 8 bases between. The germline V gene encodes CDR1 MNHEY and CDR2 SVGAGI. This CDR3 spans 12 amino acids. The CDR3 loop is CASSLRGYEQYF. CDR3 coding DNA: TGTGCCAGCAGTCTCAGAGGCTACGAGCAGTACTTC.

The V and J genes are TRBV7-2 and TRBJ2-3; 8 bases fit TRBD1. The CDR3 extends over 15 amino acids. V lost 0 bases to trimming and J lost 4 bases; unmatched junction nucleotides: 3. Germline loops: CDR1 SGHTA, CDR2 FQGNSA. The CDR3 DNA reads TGTGCCAGCAGCTTAGCCAGGACAGGGTCAGATACGCAGTATTTT. As protein: CASSLARTGSDTQYF.

This clone was seen a single time. This sequence joins TRBV10-1 and TRBJ1-1; unclear D gene. Germline assignment: CDR1 WNHNN and CDR2 SYGVQD (reference sequence). The CDR3 extends over 14 amino acids. The germline V and J ends were trimmed by 6 bases and 1 base, with 12 bases remaining between them. The CDR3 is CASSLEPSNTEAFF. Written as DNA, the CDR3 is TGCGCCAGCAGCCTGGAGCCATCGAACACTGAAGCTTTCTTT.

This rearrangement joins TRBV13 to TRBJ2-7; 10 positions match TRBD2. The junction had 9 bases not matched to a gene; V was cut back by 5 bases and J by 2 bases. The CDR3 length is 16 residues. CDR1 is PRHDT and CDR2 is FYEKMQ in the germline V gene (reference sequence). The CDR3 sequence is CASSMRTSGYPYEQYF. For the CDR3, the DNA is TGTGCCAGCAGCATGCGGACTAGCGGATACCCCTACGAGCAGTACTTC.

The rearrangement uses TRBV5-4 and TRBJ2-2; D unresolved. V lost 0 bases, J lost 1 base, and 4 bases lay in between. This CDR3 is 14 amino acids long. Germline loops: CDR1 SGHNT, CDR2 YYREEE (reference sequence). CDR3 coding DNA: TGTGCCAGCAGCTTGGGAGGGAACACCGGGGAGCTGTTTTTT. Translation gives CASSLGGNTGELFF.

This clone was seen only a few times. The J gene is TRBJ1-1, the V gene TRBV5-6; TRBD1 matches at 8 bases. CDR3 length: 16 residues. Germline loops: CDR1 SGHDT, CDR2 YYEEEE. The V gene end was trimmed by 5 bases and the J gene end by 5 bases; junction bases not matched to a gene: 14. Here the CDR3 reads CASSGQGGVRVTEAFF. CDR3 sequence (DNA): TGTGCCAGCAGTGGACAGGGTGGCGTTCGGGTAACTGAAGCTTTCTTT.

V usage is TRBV6-5 and J usage is TRBJ1-1; TRBD1 agrees at 7 bases. The junction had 5 bases not matched to a gene; V was cut back by 9 bases and J by 1 base. CDR1 is MNHEY, CDR2 SVGAGI, per germline. This CDR3 is 13 amino acids long. CDR3: CASYNRGNTEAFF. CDR3 bases: TGTGCCAGTTATAACAGGGGGAACACTGAAGCTTTCTTT.

The chain is built from TRBV5-6 and TRBJ1-5; 9 bases align to TRBD1. V was clipped by 5 bases and J by 7 bases; unmatched bases: 13. There are 16 residues in the CDR3. CDR1 is SGHDT and CDR2 is YYEEEE in the germline V gene. CDR3 in amino acids: CASSSGTGTSQQPQHF. In DNA form, the CDR3 reads TGTGCCAGCAGTTCCGGGACAGGGACCTCCCAGCAGCCCCAGCATTTT.

V usage is TRBV11-3 and J usage is TRBJ2-1; D may be TRBD2 (5 bases). This CDR3 contains 13 residues. With 5 bases removed from V and 5 bases from J, the gap between germline ends came to 10 bases. Germline V lookup: CDR1 SGHNT, CDR2 YENEEA. DNA of the CDR3: TGTGCCAGCAGCGCCGCGGGTCACAATGAGCAGTTCTTC. It encodes CASSAAGHNEQFF.

This sequence joins TRBV6-6 and TRBJ2-2; 10 positions match TRBD1. With V trimmed by 2 bases and J by 5 bases, 2 bases remained unmatched. CDR1 is MNHNY, CDR2 SVGAGI, per germline (reference sequence). The CDR3 runs 15 residues. CDR3 coding DNA: TGTGCCAGCAGTTACGGGACAGGGGAGACCGGGGAGCTGTTTTTT. Translating gives CASSYGTGETGELFF.

The rearrangement uses TRBV15 and TRBJ2-1; 8 bases are shared with TRBD2. The CDR3 has 16 residues. The germline gives CDR1 LNHNV, CDR2 YYDKDF (reference sequence). Germline trimming cut 1 base from V and 6 bases from J; bases unmatched to any gene: 8. The CDR3 protein is CATSRAAGGGSNEQFF. The DNA for the CDR3 is TGTGCCACCAGCAGAGCCGCTGGCGGGGGGAGCAATGAGCAGTTCTTC.

The rearrangement links TRBV6-1 to TRBJ2-6; no clear D gene. CDR3 length: 10 amino acids. Between the trimmed V and J ends, which lost 5 bases and 11 bases, there was a span of 4 bases. Germline loops: CDR1 MNHNS, CDR2 SASEGT. As DNA, the CDR3 is TGTGCCAGCAGTCGGGACGTCCTGACTTTC. The encoded protein is CASSRDVLTF.

This chain uses TRBV10-2 with TRBJ2-1; weak D call: TRBD2 (5 bases). This CDR3 region has 13 residues. Germline V gene lookup returns CDR1 WSHSY and CDR2 SAAADI. With 7 bases removed from V and 1 base from J, the gap between germline ends came to 8 bases. The CDR3 sequence: CASTSGSYNEQFF. CDR3 sequence (DNA): TGCGCCAGCACCAGCGGATCCTACAATGAGCAGTTCTTC.

The chain employs TRBV9 and TRBJ1-2; D remains ambiguous. The CDR3 runs to 15 residues. CDR1 and CDR2 (germline): SGDLS, YYNGEE. Trimming removed 3 bases from V and 5 bases from J, with 17 bases in between. The CDR3 DNA reads as TGTGCCAGCAGCGAGGGTCCGAACGGCGATTATGGCTACACCTTC. Protein product: CASSEGPNGDYGYTF.

This clone came up a few times. This chain's CDR3 is CASSLTRESGNTGELFF. In DNA, the CDR3 is TGTGCCAGCAGCTTAACACGAGAATCTGGGAACACCGGGGAGCTGTTTTTT. The rearrangement joins TRBV7-3 to TRBJ2-2; D is undetermined. CDR3 length: 17 amino acids. Trimming took off 0 bases at V and 1 base at J, with 12 bases between the two ends. Per germline, CDR1 SGHTA and CDR2 FQGTGA.

The chain has TRBV7-9 and TRBJ1-6; no clear D gene. Germline CDR1 SEHNR, CDR2 FQNEAQ (reference sequence). Trimming took off 1 base at V and 7 bases at J, with 8 bases between the two ends. This CDR3 spans 14 amino acids. The DNA of the CDR3 is TGTGCCAGCAGCTTAGATGCCAAGAATTCACCCCTCCACTTT. It yields the protein CASSLDAKNSPLHF.

This chain uses TRBV13 with TRBJ2-3; 8 nucleotides align to TRBD2. The V gene end was trimmed by 10 bases and the J gene end by 2 bases; junction bases not matched to a gene: 11. CDR3 length equals 15 residues. Germline lookup yields CDR1 PRHDT and CDR2 FYEKMQ (reference sequence). The CDR3 DNA is TGTGCCACCAACAAAGCGGGGGCGGTCACAGATACGCAGTATTTT. It encodes CATNKAGAVTDTQYF. The variable domain in full, completed from reference TRBV13 and TRBJ2-3, reads AAGVIQSPRHLIKEKRETATLKCYPIPRHDTVYWYQQGPGQDPQFLISFYEKMQSDKGSIPDRFSAQQFSDYHSELNMSSLELGDSALYFCATNKAGAVTDTQYFGPGTRLTVL.

The count of this clone is one. This CDR3 is CATSRRVPGQGNSPYEQYF. The CDR3 nucleotides read TGTGCCACCAGCAGGAGGGTACCGGGACAGGGGAATTCGCCCTACGAGCAGTACTTC. This chain joins TRBV15 and TRBJ2-7; 10 bases are shared with TRBD1. The CDR3 spans 19 residues. The V segment lost 3 bases and the J segment 2 bases; nucleotides outside the gene matches: 16. Germline loops: CDR1 LNHNV, CDR2 YYDKDF (reference sequence).

This sequence joins TRBV5-1 and TRBJ2-7, with TRBD1 identical over 8 bases. Trimming took 0 bases from V and 6 from J; bases not matched to a gene: 2. The length of the CDR3 is 13 residues. Germline CDR1 and CDR2: SGHRS and YFSETQ. This CDR3 is CASSLGGQGEQYF. The CDR3 nucleotides are TGCGCCAGCAGCTTGGGTGGACAGGGCGAGCAGTACTTC.

The chain links TRBV6-1 to TRBJ2-5; 8 nucleotides match TRBD2. The germline CDR1 and CDR2 sequences are MNHNS and SASEGT. This CDR3 is built from 14 residues. Losses at the gene ends were 6 bases for V and 3 bases for J; bases not matched to a gene: 6. CDR3: CASSPGLVKETQYF. The CDR3 DNA is TGTGCCAGCAGCCCGGGACTAGTAAAAGAGACCCAGTACTTC.

J is TRBJ2-5 and V is TRBV5-1, with TRBD2 identical over 9 bases. In germline, CDR1 is SGHRS, CDR2 YFSETQ. J lost 4 bases, V lost 0 bases, and 7 bases had no gene match. The CDR3 runs to 16 residues. The CDR3 bases are TGCGCCAGCAGCTTGGCAAGCGGCGGGGGGGCAGAGACCCAGTACTTC. Protein: CASSLASGGGAETQYF.

This rearrangement joins TRBV23-1 to TRBJ1-2; 8 bases are a match to TRBD1. TRBV23-1 is an ORF, with its function uncertain. J lost 1 base, V lost 2 bases, and 9 bases had no gene match. This CDR3 comprises 17 residues. CDR3 nucleotides: TGCGCCAGCAGTCAACAGGGGGCGGGGATTATTAACTATGGCTACACCTTC. Protein product: CASSQQGAGIINYGYTF.

This chain links TRBV19 with TRBJ1-6; D gene uncertain. In germline, CDR1 is LNHDA, CDR2 SQIVND (reference sequence). This CDR3 comprises 15 residues. Trimming stripped 3 bases from V and 6 bases from J, with 12 bases between. CDR3 loop: CASSIRAASNSPLHF. Written as DNA, the CDR3 is TGTGCCAGTAGTATTCGGGCAGCCTCTAATTCACCCCTCCACTTT. Combining the CDR3 with reference TRBV19 and TRBJ1-6 gives the whole variable domain DGGITQSPKYLFRKEGQNVTLSCEQNLNHDAMYWYRQDPGQGLRLIYYSQIVNDFQKGDIAEGYSVSREKKESFPLTVTSAQKNPTAFYLCASSIRAASNSPLHFGNGTRLTVT.

J is TRBJ2-1 and V is TRBV7-9; D unresolved. The CDR3 covers 17 residues. V lost 5 bases and J lost 0, with 17 bases in between. Germline V CDR1 and CDR2: SEHNR, FQNEAQ (reference sequence). CDR3 sequence reads: CASSLRRWQSSYNEQFF. The CDR3 nucleotides are TGTGCCAGCAGCCTACGGAGATGGCAGAGCTCCTACAATGAGCAGTTCTTC. Filled out from reference TRBV7-9 and TRBJ2-1, the complete variable domain reads DTGVSQNPRHKITKRGQNVTFRCDPISEHNRLYWYRQTLGQGPEFLTYFQNEAQLEKSRLLSDRFSAERPKGSFSTLEIQRTEQGDSAMYLCASSLRRWQSSYNEQFFGPGTRLTVL.

A single count supports this clone. The chain couples TRBV29-1 to TRBJ2-5; TRBD1 agrees at 10 bases. CDR3 size: 13 residues. Germline-derived CDR1 and CDR2 are SQVTM and ANQGSEA. V gave up 6 bases and J gave up 5 bases; unmatched junction bases: 6. CDR3 DNA sequence: TGCAGCGTGAGACAGGGGGCGAGCGAGACCCAGTACTTC. The encoded protein is CSVRQGASETQYF.

CDR3 protein: CATSRDTRETGELFF. CDR3 nucleotides: TGTGCCACCAGCAGAGACACCAGGGAAACCGGGGAGCTGTTTTTT. This chain uses TRBV15 with TRBJ2-2, with D possibly matching TRBD1 (5 bases). The V gene's germline CDR1 is LNHNV and CDR2 YYDKDF (reference sequence). Trimming took off 0 bases at V and 5 bases at J, with 10 bases between the two ends. This CDR3 comprises 15 residues.

The V call is TRBV4-3, the J call TRBJ1-1; 7 positions match TRBD1. Per germline, CDR1 LGHNA and CDR2 YSLEER. The CDR3 is 15 amino acids. V was pared by 0 bases and J by 4 bases, with 5 bases of the junction left unmatched. The CDR3, as DNA: TGCGCCAGCAGCCAAGATGGTTGGGACAGCACTGAAGCTTTCTTT. This sequence encodes CASSQDGWDSTEAFF.